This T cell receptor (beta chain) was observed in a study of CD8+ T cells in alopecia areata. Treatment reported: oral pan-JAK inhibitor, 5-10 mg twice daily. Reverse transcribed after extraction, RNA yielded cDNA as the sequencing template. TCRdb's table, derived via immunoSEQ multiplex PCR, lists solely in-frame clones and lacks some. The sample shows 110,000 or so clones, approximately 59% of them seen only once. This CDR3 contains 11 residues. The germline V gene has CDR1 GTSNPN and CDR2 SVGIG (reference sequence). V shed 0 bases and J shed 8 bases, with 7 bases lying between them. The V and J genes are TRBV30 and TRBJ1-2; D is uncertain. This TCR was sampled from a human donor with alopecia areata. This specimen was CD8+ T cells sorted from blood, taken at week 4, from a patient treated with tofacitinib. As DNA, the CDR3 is TGTGCCTGGAGTGTAGGGTGGGGCTACACCTTC. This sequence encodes CAWSVGWGYTF.